This T cell receptor (beta chain) comes out of a study of T cell repertoires in cytomegalovirus infection. About the study: It was the public TCR beta signatures that indicated both CMV infection and matching HLA type.

TCRdb passed the reads through MiXCR, listing each CDR3 protein once. The sample consists of under 250,000 distinct CDR3 sequences, roughly 12% of them appearing once. The CDR3 runs 15 residues. V dropped 1 base and J dropped 0 bases, with 9 bases sitting between them. CDR1 is SGHRS, CDR2 YFSETQ, per germline. Findings and caveats of the study: The ex vivo response was dominated by HLA-C-restricted CMV-specific TCR beta clonotypes. Cumulative public TCR beta family frequency identified CMV carriers with the relevant HLA.

This clonotype has ten or more counts. What it binds is unknown. The chain employs TRBV5-1 and TRBJ2-3; D uncertain. The sequenced sample was PBMCs. The sequence derives from a human donor in good health (CMV status not recorded). Some clones in this sample may be carry-over from other donors' samples. CDR3 residues: CASSLLRTSTDTQYF. DNA of the CDR3: TGCGCCAGCAGCTTGTTGCGCACTAGCACAGATACGCAGTATTTT.